Listed below are T cell receptor beta chains from one sample, sequenced in a study of T-cell reconstitution after alpha-beta-depleted transplantation in children. TCRdb recomputed calls from the PCR reads with MiXCR, one row per CDR3 protein. The sample records fewer than 550,000 distinct CDR3 sequences, about an eighth being singletons. This specimen consisted of PBMCs, mostly from graft donor cells, obtained 180 days after TCRalphabeta/CD19-depleted stem cell transplant. The origin of the receptors is a female patient aged 2-10 years who had a stem cell transplant for aplastic anemia, so the T cells may come from the graft donor. CDR3s include the opening cysteine and the closing phenylalanine or tryptophan. A D gene is named only where the DNA matches it firmly. Size values are once, few and many counts, or a class for expanded clones, and some rows have none.

J gene,V gene,D gene,clone size,CDR3 DNA,CDR3 protein
TRBJ2-2,TRBV7-3,NA,NA,TGTGCCAGCAGCCCGTCGCAAAGCAAGCCCGCCGGGGAGCTGTTTTTT,CASSPSQSKPAGELFF
TRBJ1-2,TRBV7-9,NA,NA,TGTGCCAGCAGCCATCGGGACATCTCTAACTATGGCTACACCTTC,CASSHRDISNYGYTF
TRBJ2-7,TRBV10-3,TRBD1,few,TGTGCCATCAGTGAGTCCCCCTCGACAGGGACCTACGAGCAGTACTTC,CAISESPSTGTYEQYF
TRBJ2-2,TRBV6-1,TRBD2,few,TGTGCCAGCAGGGTAGCGGGCACGAACACCGGGGAGCTGTTTTTT,CASRVAGTNTGELFF
TRBJ1-1,TRBV12-3/TRBV12-4,NA,many,TGTGCCAGCTTTTTTCGGCCCCCCAGGGGCACTGAAGCTTTCTTT,CASFFRPPRGTEAFF
TRBJ2-2,TRBV5-1,TRBD2,few,TGCGCCAGCAGCGCCACTAGCGGGGGGCCCACCGGGGAGCTGTTTTTT,CASSATSGGPTGELFF
TRBJ2-2,TRBV5-1,TRBD2,many,TGCGCCAGCAGACTAGCGGGGCCCGGGGAGCTGTTTTTT,CASRLAGPGELFF
TRBJ2-2,TRBV4-1,NA,few,TGCGCCAGCAGCCAAGAACAGGGCGGTTGGGGCACCGGGGAGCTGTTTTTT,CASSQEQGGWGTGELFF
TRBJ2-7,TRBV6-6,NA,few,TGTGCCAGCAGACAACTCTCGCCCTACGAGCAGTACTTC,CASRQLSPYEQYF
TRBJ2-7,TRBV6-1,NA,NA,TGTGCCAGCAGGGCAAGACGGTCCCTAAGCTCCTACGAGCAGTACTTC,CASRARRSLSSYEQYF
TRBJ2-7,TRBV6-2/TRBV6-3,NA,NA,TGTGCCAGCAACACGGGTAAGACCTCCTACGAGCAGTACTTC,CASNTGKTSYEQYF
TRBJ2-3,TRBV25-1,NA,NA,TGTGCCAGCAGTGTCGGGAGCACGCAGTATTTT,CASSVGSTQYF
TRBJ2-1,TRBV4-2,TRBD1,NA,TGTGCCAGCAGCCACTCGGGACAGGGGGGGTACAATGAGCAGTTCTTC,CASSHSGQGGYNEQFF
TRBJ1-5,TRBV9,NA,NA,TGTGCCAGCAGCTCCCGGGACAACACTCAGCCCCAGCATTTT,CASSSRDNTQPQHF
TRBJ2-1,TRBV12-3/TRBV12-4,TRBD2,many,TGTGCCAGCAGTCCCTGGACTAGCTCCTACAATGAGCAGTTCTTC,CASSPWTSSYNEQFF
TRBJ1-1,TRBV24-1,NA,NA,TGTGCCACCAGTGCCGTCACAGGGCATGAAGCTTTCTTT,CATSAVTGHEAFF
TRBJ2-7,TRBV6-1,TRBD1,few,TGTGCCAGCAGTGAAGGGGGACAGGGGGAGTACTTC,CASSEGGQGEYF
TRBJ2-6,TRBV4-3,NA,few,TGCGCCAGCAGCCAAGACCCAGGGGCCAACGTCCTGACTTTC,CASSQDPGANVLTF
TRBJ2-3,TRBV4-3,TRBD2,NA,TGCGCCAGCAGCCAAGACGGGCTAGCGGGGGTCCCCACAGATACGCAGTATTTT,CASSQDGLAGVPTDTQYF
TRBJ2-6,TRBV12-3/TRBV12-4,NA,few,TGTGCCAGCATTCAGAATAGTTTTGGGGCCAACGTCCTGACTTTC,CASIQNSFGANVLTF
TRBJ1-6,TRBV7-9,NA,NA,TGTGCCAGCAGCGGAATGTCCGGATCCCCTCGGTCACCCCTCCACTTT,CASSGMSGSPRSPLHF
TRBJ2-3,TRBV9,TRBD2,few,TGTGCCAGCAGCTTGGGTAGCGGGAGTAGCACAGATACGCAGTATTTT,CASSLGSGSSTDTQYF
TRBJ2-5,TRBV20-1,TRBD2,few,TGCAGTGCCCTGGGACTAGCGGGAGCTCGGGAGACCCAGTACTTC,CSALGLAGARETQYF
TRBJ2-2,TRBV20-1,TRBD2,many,TGCAGTGCTAGATATAGCGGGAGGAAGAACACCGGGGAGCTGTTTTTT,CSARYSGRKNTGELFF
TRBJ2-3,TRBV20-1,NA,few,TGCAGTGCCACTCTGGGGGCGGTGATAGATACGCAGTATTTT,CSATLGAVIDTQYF
TRBJ1-1,TRBV27,NA,few,TGTGCCAGCGGGGTGCGGGCGGGAGCTTTCTTT,CASGVRAGAFF
TRBJ2-1,TRBV5-1,TRBD2,NA,TGCGCCAGCAGCTTTCGGGGCGGGGGGAGCTCCTACAATGAGCAGTTCTTC,CASSFRGGGSSYNEQFF
TRBJ1-2,TRBV20-1,NA,few,TGCAGTGCTAGAGGGACAGCGGGGCAGGAGGAGGGCTACACCTTC,CSARGTAGQEEGYTF
TRBJ1-1,TRBV12-3/TRBV12-4,NA,few,TGTGCCACTTACTCTTGGACACCTCCCTTCGAAGCTTTCTTT,CATYSWTPPFEAFF
TRBJ2-2,TRBV6-1,NA,few,TGTGCCAGCAACGCCGACCGGCCCTTGGTGGGTTCCGGGGAGCTGTTTTTT,CASNADRPLVGSGELFF
TRBJ2-7,TRBV5-1,NA,NA,TGCGCCAGCAGCCGCACAGGGCGGGATTCCTACGAGCAGTACTTC,CASSRTGRDSYEQYF
TRBJ1-1,TRBV19,NA,many,TGTGCCAGTAGTATAGGAGAGGTCCTGAACACTGAAGCTTTCTTT,CASSIGEVLNTEAFF
TRBJ2-1,TRBV29-1,TRBD2,many,TGCAGCGTTGTAGGGCTAGCGGGAGCCAATGAGCAGTTCTTC,CSVVGLAGANEQFF
TRBJ1-2,TRBV15,NA,few,TGTGCCACCAGCAGAGATCGCGGACACTATGGCTACACCTTC,CATSRDRGHYGYTF
TRBJ1-1,TRBV5-1,NA,NA,TGCGCCAGCAGCTTGGAGTGGCAGAACACTGAAGCTTTCTTT,CASSLEWQNTEAFF
TRBJ1-5,TRBV18,NA,few,TGTGCCAGCTCCATCGGGGTTCAGCCCCAGCATTTT,CASSIGVQPQHF
TRBJ2-1,TRBV3-1,NA,few,TGTGCCAGCAGCCAAGGGGGAGCCGCTCCCTACAATGAGCAGTTCTTC,CASSQGGAAPYNEQFF
TRBJ2-5,TRBV5-1,NA,NA,TGCGCCAGCAGCCCCGGGCGTGTGACAGCGCAAGAGACCCAGTACTTC,CASSPGRVTAQETQYF
TRBJ2-4,TRBV7-2,NA,NA,TGTGCCAGCAGCTTTTTCCCCCTCCTTGTCAAAAACATTCAGTACTTC,CASSFFPLLVKNIQYF
TRBJ2-3,TRBV20-1,TRBD2,NA,TGCAGTGCTAACCGACTAGCAGGGTCAGATACGCAGTATTTT,CSANRLAGSDTQYF